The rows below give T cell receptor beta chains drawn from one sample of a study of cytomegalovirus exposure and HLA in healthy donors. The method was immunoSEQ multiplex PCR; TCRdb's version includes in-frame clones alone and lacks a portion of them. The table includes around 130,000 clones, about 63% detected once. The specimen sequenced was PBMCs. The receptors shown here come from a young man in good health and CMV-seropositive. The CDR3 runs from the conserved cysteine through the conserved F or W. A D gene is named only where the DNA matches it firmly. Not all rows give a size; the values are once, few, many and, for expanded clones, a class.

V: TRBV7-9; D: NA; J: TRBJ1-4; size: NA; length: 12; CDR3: CSSSLVREKLFF; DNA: TGTTCCAGCAGCTTAGTGCGGGAAAAACTGTTTTTT
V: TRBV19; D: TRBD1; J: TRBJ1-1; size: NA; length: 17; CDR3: CASSIRDRGLLNTEAFF; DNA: TGTGCCAGTAGTATCCGGGACAGGGGGCTCCTGAACACTGAAGCTTTCTTT
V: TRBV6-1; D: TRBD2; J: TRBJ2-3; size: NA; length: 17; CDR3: CASSVLAGDLGTDTQYF; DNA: TGTGCCAGCAGTGTGCTAGCGGGAGATTTAGGCACAGATACGCAGTATTTT
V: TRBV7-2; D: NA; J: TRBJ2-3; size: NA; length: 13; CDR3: CASKRISTDTQYF; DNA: TGTGCCAGCAAGCGGATTAGCACAGATACGCAGTATTTT
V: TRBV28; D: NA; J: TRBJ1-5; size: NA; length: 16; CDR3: CASSLPDRLPGQPQHF; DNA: TGTGCCAGCAGTTTACCAGACAGGCTACCTGGCCAGCCCCAGCATTTT
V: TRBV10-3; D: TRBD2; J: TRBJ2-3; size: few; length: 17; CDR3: CAISTQLSGASTDTQYF; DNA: TGTGCCATCAGTACTCAACTCAGCGGGGCTAGCACAGATACGCAGTATTTT
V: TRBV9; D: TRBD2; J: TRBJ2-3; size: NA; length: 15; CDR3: CASSAYSGSTDTQYF; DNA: TGTGCCAGCAGCGCCTATAGCGGGAGCACAGATACGCAGTATTTT
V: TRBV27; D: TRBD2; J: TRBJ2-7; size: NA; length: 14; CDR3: CASRDLAGDYEQYF; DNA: TGTGCCAGCAGGGACCTGGCGGGAGACTACGAGCAGTACTTC
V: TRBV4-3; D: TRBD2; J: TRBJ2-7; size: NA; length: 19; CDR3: CASSQDLSRGGRASYEQYF; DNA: TGCGCCAGCAGCCAAGATTTGAGTCGGGGCGGGAGGGCCTCCTACGAGCAGTACTTC
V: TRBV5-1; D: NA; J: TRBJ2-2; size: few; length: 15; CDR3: CASSFGAGDTGELFF; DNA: TGCGCCAGCAGCTTCGGGGCAGGGGACACCGGGGAGCTGTTTTTT
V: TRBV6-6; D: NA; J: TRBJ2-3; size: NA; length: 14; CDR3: CASSYKWRENTQYF; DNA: TGTGCCAGCAGTTACAAGTGGCGGGAAAATACGCAGTATTTT
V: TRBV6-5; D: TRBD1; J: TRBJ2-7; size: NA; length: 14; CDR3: CASSYGTGFHEQYF; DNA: TGTGCCAGCAGTTACGGGACAGGGTTCCACGAGCAGTACTTC
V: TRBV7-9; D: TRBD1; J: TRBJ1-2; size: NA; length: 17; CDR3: CASSLVRGILGQGGYTF; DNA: TGTGCCAGCAGCTTAGTCCGTGGTATCCTGGGACAGGGGGGCTACACCTTC